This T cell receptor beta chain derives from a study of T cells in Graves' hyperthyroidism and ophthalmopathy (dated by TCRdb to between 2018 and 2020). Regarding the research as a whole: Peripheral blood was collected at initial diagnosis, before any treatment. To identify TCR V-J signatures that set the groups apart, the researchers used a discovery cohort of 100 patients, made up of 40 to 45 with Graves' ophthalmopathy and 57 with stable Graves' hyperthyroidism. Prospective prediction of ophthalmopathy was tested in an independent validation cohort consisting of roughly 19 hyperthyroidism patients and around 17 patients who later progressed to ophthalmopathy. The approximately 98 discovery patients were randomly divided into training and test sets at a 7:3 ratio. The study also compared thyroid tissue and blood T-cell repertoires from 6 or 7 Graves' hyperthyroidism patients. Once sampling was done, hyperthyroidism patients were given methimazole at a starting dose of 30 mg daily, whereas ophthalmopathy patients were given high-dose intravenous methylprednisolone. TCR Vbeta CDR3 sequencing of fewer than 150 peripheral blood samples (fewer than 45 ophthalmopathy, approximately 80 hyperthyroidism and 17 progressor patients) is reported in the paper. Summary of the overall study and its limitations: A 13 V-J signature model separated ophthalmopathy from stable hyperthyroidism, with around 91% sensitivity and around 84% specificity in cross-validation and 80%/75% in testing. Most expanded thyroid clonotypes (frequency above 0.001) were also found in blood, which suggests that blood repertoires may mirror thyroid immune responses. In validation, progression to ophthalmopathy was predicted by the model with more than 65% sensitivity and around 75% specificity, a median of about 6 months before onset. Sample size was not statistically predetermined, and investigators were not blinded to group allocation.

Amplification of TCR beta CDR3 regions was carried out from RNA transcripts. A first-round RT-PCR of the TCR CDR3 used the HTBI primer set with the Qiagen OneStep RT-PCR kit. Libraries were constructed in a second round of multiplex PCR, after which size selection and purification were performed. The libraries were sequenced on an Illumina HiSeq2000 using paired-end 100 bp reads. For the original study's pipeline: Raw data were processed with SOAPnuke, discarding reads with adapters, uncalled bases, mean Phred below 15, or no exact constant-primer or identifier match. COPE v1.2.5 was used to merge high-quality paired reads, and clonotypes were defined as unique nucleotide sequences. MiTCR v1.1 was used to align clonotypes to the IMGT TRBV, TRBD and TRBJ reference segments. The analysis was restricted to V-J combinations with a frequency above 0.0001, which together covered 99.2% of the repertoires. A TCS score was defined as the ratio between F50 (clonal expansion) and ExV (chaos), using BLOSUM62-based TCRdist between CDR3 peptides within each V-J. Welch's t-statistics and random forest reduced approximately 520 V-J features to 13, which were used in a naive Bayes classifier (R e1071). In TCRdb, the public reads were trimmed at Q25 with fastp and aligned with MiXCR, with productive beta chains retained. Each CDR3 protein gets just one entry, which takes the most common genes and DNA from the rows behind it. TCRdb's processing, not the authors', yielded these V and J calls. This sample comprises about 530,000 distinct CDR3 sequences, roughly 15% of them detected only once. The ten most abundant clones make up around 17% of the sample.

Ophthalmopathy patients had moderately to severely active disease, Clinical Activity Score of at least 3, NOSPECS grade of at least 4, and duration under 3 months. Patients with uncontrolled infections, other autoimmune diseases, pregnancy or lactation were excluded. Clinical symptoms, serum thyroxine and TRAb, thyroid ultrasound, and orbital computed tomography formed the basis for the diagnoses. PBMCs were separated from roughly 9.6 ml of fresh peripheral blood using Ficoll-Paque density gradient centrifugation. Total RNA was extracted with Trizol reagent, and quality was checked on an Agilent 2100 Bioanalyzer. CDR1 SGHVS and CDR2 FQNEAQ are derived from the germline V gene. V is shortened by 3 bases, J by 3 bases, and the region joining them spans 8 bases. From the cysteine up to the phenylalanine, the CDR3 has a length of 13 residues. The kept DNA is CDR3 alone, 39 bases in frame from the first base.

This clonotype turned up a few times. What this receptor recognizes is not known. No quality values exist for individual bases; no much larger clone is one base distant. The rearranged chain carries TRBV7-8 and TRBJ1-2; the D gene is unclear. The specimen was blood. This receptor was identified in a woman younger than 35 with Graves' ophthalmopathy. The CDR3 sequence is CASSFGPDYGYTF. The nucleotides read TGTGCCAGCAGCTTTGGACCCGACTATGGCTACACCTTC.